These 14 T cell receptor beta chains share one sample of origin, sequenced in a study of chemoradiotherapy in HPV16-positive cancers. TCRdb keeps only in-frame clones here, not all; method: immunoSEQ multiplex PCR. The table lists 1,000 or so clones, 65% to 90% of them singletons. Sequenced material: tumor tissue, taken from a patient who underwent chemoradiotherapy. The receptor source for this set is a human donor with HPV-associated anogenital cancer.

The chain recombines TRBV29-1 with TRBJ2-1, with 7 bases identical to TRBD1. Losses at the gene ends were 4 bases for V and 6 bases for J; bases not matched to a gene: 6. From germline, CDR1 is SQVTM and CDR2 ANQGSEA. The CDR3 runs 13 residues. CDR3 residues: CSVGQGDANEQFF. For the CDR3, the DNA is TGCAGCGTTGGGCAGGGGGACGCCAATGAGCAGTTCTTC.

This clone turned up a few times. The chain has TRBV30 and TRBJ2-7, with D possibly matching TRBD2 (6 bases). This CDR3 comprises 13 residues. CDR1 is GTSNPN and CDR2 is SVGIG in the germline V gene (reference sequence). V dropped 2 bases and J dropped 4 bases, with 12 bases sitting between them. The CDR3 DNA sequence: TGTGCCTGGAGTACGGGTGCGGGATACGAGCAGTACTTC. Amino acid sequence: CAWSTGAGYEQYF.

This CDR3 reads CACTYPSTDTQYF. The CDR3 DNA reads TGTGCCTGTACTTACCCTAGCACAGATACGCAGTATTTT. This rearrangement joins TRBV30 to TRBJ2-3; D not resolved. CDR3 length: 13 amino acids. The germline V gene has CDR1 GTSNPN and CDR2 SVGIG (reference sequence). V was shortened by 6 bases and J by 0 bases, with 10 bases between the two germline ends.

The chain couples TRBV19 to TRBJ2-6, with TRBD1 matching 10 bases. The CDR3 totals 17 residues. V shed 4 bases and J 0 bases; nucleotides not matched to a gene: 3. The V gene's germline CDR1 is LNHDA and CDR2 SQIVND (reference sequence). The CDR3 DNA is TGTGCCAGTAGTACCGACAGGGGGCACTCTGGGGCCAACGTCCTGACTTTC. This gives the protein CASSTDRGHSGANVLTF.

This chain uses TRBV4-2 with TRBJ2-3, with a weak D call TRBD2 (6 bases). V lost 1 base and J lost 4, with 18 bases in between. CDR1 LGHNA and CDR2 YNFKEQ come from the germline V gene. This CDR3 is 17 amino acids long. The CDR3 protein is CASSQADRDFGADTQYF. The CDR3 region has the DNA TGTGCCAGCAGCCAAGCCGACCGGGACTTCGGCGCAGATACGCAGTATTTT.

The chain employs TRBV27 and TRBJ2-1; 7 nucleotides align to TRBD1. Germline CDR1 MNHEY, CDR2 SMNVEV (reference sequence). Trimming took 0 bases from V and 2 from J; bases not matched to a gene: 4. The CDR3 length is 16 residues. The CDR3 sequence is CASSLSPGGTYNEQFF. Here the CDR3 DNA reads TGTGCCAGCAGTTTATCGCCAGGGGGAACCTACAATGAGCAGTTCTTC.

This chain links TRBV10-3 with TRBJ1-3; D perhaps matches TRBD1 (6 bases). Per germline, CDR1 ENHRY and CDR2 SYGVKD. The CDR3 has 17 amino acids. V lost 6 bases and J lost 1, with 19 bases in between. The CDR3 DNA reads TGTGCCATCAGCGCAGGGGAGGGAAGGGGTTCTGGAAACACCATATATTTT. This sequence encodes CAISAGEGRGSGNTIYF.

This clone was counted a single time. This CDR3 reads CASSAPIAGSGLYEQYF. DNA of the CDR3: TGTGCCAGCAGCGCCCCGATCGCGGGTAGCGGCCTCTACGAGCAGTACTTC. The V gene is TRBV7-9, the J gene TRBJ2-7; D might be TRBD2 (6 bases). V was pared by 5 bases and J by 3 bases, with 23 bases between. Germline V gives CDR1 SEHNR, CDR2 FQNEAQ (reference sequence). The CDR3 is 17 residues long.

The gene calls are TRBV10-2 and TRBJ2-7, with no clear D. Trimming took off 2 bases at V and 4 bases at J, with 6 bases between the two ends. CDR1 is WSHSY, CDR2 SAAADI, per germline. CDR3 size: 12 residues. CDR3: CASSEVGYEQYF. CDR3 nucleotides: TGCGCCAGCAGTGAGGTTGGGTACGAGCAGTACTTC.

This rearrangement joins TRBV5-6 to TRBJ1-2; maybe TRBD1 (5 bases). This CDR3 is 13 amino acids long. Germline V gives CDR1 SGHDT, CDR2 YYEEEE. V was clipped by 0 bases and J by 3 bases, with 6 bases between them. CDR3 sequence reads: CASSLAGDYGYTF. CDR3 nucleotides: TGTGCCAGCAGCTTGGCGGGGGACTATGGCTACACCTTC.

This clone has just one count. The J gene is TRBJ1-5, the V gene TRBV5-5; D is uncertain. The V and J ends lost 1 base and 0 bases respectively, with 8 bases between them. There are 15 residues in the CDR3. Per germline, CDR1 SGHKS and CDR2 YYEKEE (reference sequence). CDR3 residues: CASSLIAGSNQPQHF. As DNA, the CDR3 is TGTGCCAGCAGCTTGATCGCGGGTAGCAATCAGCCCCAGCATTTT.

This clone was counted only a few times. This sequence joins TRBV6-4 and TRBJ2-6; D uncertain. This CDR3 contains 16 residues. CDR1 is MRHNA, CDR2 SNTAGT, per germline. V was shortened by 3 bases and J by 0 bases, with 9 bases between the two germline ends. Here the CDR3 reads CASSEMPGSGANVLTF. CDR3 nucleotides: TGTGCCAGCAGTGAGATGCCGGGCTCTGGGGCCAACGTCCTGACTTTC.

The rearrangement joins TRBV27 to TRBJ2-6; D is unclear. Germline CDR1 and CDR2: MNHEY and SMNVEV (reference sequence). This CDR3 spans 12 amino acids. Trimming stripped 6 bases from V and 0 bases from J, with 0 bases between. CDR3 residues: CASSSGANVLTF. The CDR3 DNA is TGTGCCAGCAGCTCTGGGGCCAACGTCCTGACTTTC. The full variable domain, completed using reference TRBV27 and TRBJ2-6, is EAQVTQNPRYLITVTGKKLTVTCSQNMNHEYMSWYRQDPGLGLRQIYYSMNVEVTDKGDVPEGYKVSRKEKRNFPLILESPSPNQTSLYFCASSSGANVLTFGAGSRLTVL.

The CDR3 here is CASSITVGRGSGLAFF. The CDR3 DNA sequence: TGTGCCAGCAGCATAACGGTTGGCAGAGGGTCGGGGTTAGCTTTCTTT. The V call is TRBV7-9, the J call TRBJ1-1, with D uncertain. The CDR3 runs to 16 residues. Per germline, CDR1 SEHNR and CDR2 FQNEAQ (reference sequence). Trimming took 5 bases from V and 10 from J, leaving 26 bases between them.